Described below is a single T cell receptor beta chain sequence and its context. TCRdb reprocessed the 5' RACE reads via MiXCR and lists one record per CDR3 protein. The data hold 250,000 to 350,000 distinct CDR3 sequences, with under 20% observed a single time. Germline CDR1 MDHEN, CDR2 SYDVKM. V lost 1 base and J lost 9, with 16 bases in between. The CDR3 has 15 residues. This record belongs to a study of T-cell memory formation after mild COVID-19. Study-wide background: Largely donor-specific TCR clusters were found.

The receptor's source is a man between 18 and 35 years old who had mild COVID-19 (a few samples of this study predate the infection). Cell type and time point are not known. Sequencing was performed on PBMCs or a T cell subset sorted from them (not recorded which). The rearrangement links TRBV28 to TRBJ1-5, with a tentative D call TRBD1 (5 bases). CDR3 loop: CASSLLLGPLGPQHF. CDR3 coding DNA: TGTGCCAGCAGTTTATTATTGGGGCCGTTGGGGCCCCAGCATTTT.